This T cell receptor (beta chain) was recovered during a study of control samples from healthy donors and cancer patients. Using immunoSEQ multiplex PCR, the repertoire was profiled, and TCRdb retains in-frame clones only, with some absent. The data show some 120,000 clones, almost 95% seen once. CDR1 is SGHVS and CDR2 is FQNEAQ in the germline V gene. CDR3 length equals 13 residues. Between the trimmed V and J ends, which lost 3 bases and 8 bases, there was a span of 13 bases. This chain links TRBV7-8 with TRBJ1-2; D is possibly TRBD1 (6 bases). Input material: PBMCs. The source of this sequence is an elderly man with head and neck cancer. CDR3 in amino acids: CASSFGTTQGYTF. The CDR3 nucleotides read TGTGCCAGCAGCTTTGGGACAACGCAAGGCTACACCTTC. Full variable domain (missing parts from reference TRBV7-8 and TRBJ1-2): GAGVSQSPRYKVAKRGQDVALRCDPISGHVSLFWYQQALGQGPEFLTYFQNEAQLDKSGLPSDRFFAERPEGSVSTLKIQRTQQEDSAVYLCASSFGTTQGYTFGSGTRLTVV.